Below are 11 T cell receptor beta chains sequenced from a single sample in a study of T cell repertoires in cytomegalovirus infection. The antigens these receptors bind are not known. TCRdb recomputed calls from the reads with MiXCR, one row per CDR3 protein. The table records 650,000 to 900,000 distinct CDR3 sequences, approximately 30% of them present only once. Sequencing used cultured CD8+ T cells from PBMCs, obtained from culture after CMV antigen stimulation. The receptors were sampled from a human donor in good health (CMV status not recorded). Some clones in this sample may be carry-over from other donors' samples.

On this clonotype: A much larger clone differs by one base, so this may be a read error. The chain couples TRBV11-2 to TRBJ2-1, with 9 bases fitting TRBD1. Unmatched junction bases numbered 5, after V lost 4 bases and J lost 1 base. The germline gives CDR1 SGHAT, CDR2 FQNNGV. The length of the CDR3 is 16 residues. The CDR3 loop reads CASSSVGQGSYNEQFF. For the CDR3, the DNA is TGTGCCAGCAGCTCCGTGGGACAGGGTTCCTACAATGAGCAGTTCTTC. Supplemented by reference TRBV11-2 and TRBJ2-1, the full variable domain reads EAGVAQSPRYKIIEKRQSVAFWCNPISGHATLYWYQQILGQGPKLLIQFQNNGVVDDSQLPKDRFSAERLKGVDSTLKIQPAKLEDSAVYLCASSSVGQGSYNEQFFGPGTRLTVL.

This chain uses TRBV6-5 with TRBJ2-2, with D unresolved. CDR3 size: 11 residues. V was pared by 6 bases and J by 7 bases, with 6 bases between. Germline values: CDR1 MNHEY, CDR2 SVGAGI. For the CDR3, the DNA is TGTGCCAGCAGGTCGATCGGGGAGCTGTTTTTT. Amino acids: CASRSIGELFF.

The V and J genes are TRBV20-1 and TRBJ1-2; D unresolved. The CDR3 contains 12 residues. Germline assignment: CDR1 DFQATT and CDR2 SNEGSKA (reference sequence). V lost 1 base and J 4 bases, leaving 7 bases between the germline ends. The CDR3: CSARVGIYGYTF. CDR3 sequence (DNA): TGCAGTGCTAGAGTCGGGATCTATGGCTACACCTTC.

The gene calls are TRBV19 and TRBJ1-5, with 11 positions matching TRBD1. Germline values: CDR1 LNHDA, CDR2 SQIVND (reference sequence). Trimming cost V 4 bases and J 6 bases; bases outside gene matches: 5. There are 15 residues in the CDR3. CDR3 sequence reads: CASSTGTGGSQPQHF. DNA for the CDR3: TGTGCCAGTAGTACCGGGACAGGGGGATCTCAGCCCCAGCATTTT.

The V and J genes are TRBV4-1 and TRBJ1-1; 10 bases agree with TRBD1. V lost 4 bases to trimming and J lost 1 base; unmatched junction nucleotides: 6. Per the germline V gene, CDR1 is MGHRA and CDR2 is YSYEKL. The CDR3 extends over 16 amino acids. This chain's CDR3 is CASSLGQGVQNTEAFF. The DNA for the CDR3 is TGCGCCAGCAGCCTTGGACAGGGGGTGCAGAACACTGAAGCTTTCTTT.

The V gene is TRBV4-1, the J gene TRBJ2-2; D possibly uses TRBD1 or TRBD2 (5 bases each). The CDR3 runs to 13 residues. Between the trimmed V and J ends, which lost 11 bases and 8 bases, there was a span of 18 bases. Germline V gives CDR1 MGHRA, CDR2 YSYEKL. This CDR3 reads CAAGLGARGELFF. Written as DNA, the CDR3 is TGCGCCGCGGGCCTAGGGGCAAGAGGGGAGCTGTTTTTT.

Remarks on this clonotype: This may be a read error: a much more frequent sequence differs by one nucleotide. The chain is built from TRBV7-9 and TRBJ2-7; 8 bases fit TRBD2. CDR1 SEHNR and CDR2 FQNEAQ come from the germline V gene (reference sequence). This CDR3 has 14 residues. The CDR3 DNA reads as TGTGCCAGCAACTTAGACCTAGCGGGTAACGAGCAGTACTTC. It codes for CASNLDLAGNEQYF.

This clonotype was found a few times. The J gene is TRBJ1-1, the V gene TRBV20-1; 7 nucleotides match TRBD1. V was clipped by 1 base and J by 4 bases; unmatched bases: 9. The length of the CDR3 is 15 residues. CDR1 is DFQATT, CDR2 SNEGSKA, per germline (reference sequence). The DNA for the CDR3 is TGCAGTGCTAGAGTCTCCCGGACAGGACCCACTGAAGCTTTCTTT. The encoded protein is CSARVSRTGPTEAFF.

The V call is TRBV27, the J call TRBJ2-7; D gene uncertain. This CDR3 has 11 residues. Per the germline V gene, CDR1 is MNHEY and CDR2 is SMNVEV (reference sequence). Trimming took 8 bases from V and 5 from J, leaving 10 bases between them. The CDR3 region is CASPGPHEQYV. The CDR3 DNA follows: TGTGCCAGCCCTGGCCCCCACGAGCAGTACGTC.

This clonotype showed up just a few times. The chain carries TRBV7-9 and TRBJ1-4; D gene unclear. V gave up 5 bases and J gave up 5 bases, with 15 bases separating them. Germline values: CDR1 SEHNR, CDR2 FQNEAQ (reference sequence). The CDR3 consists of 15 residues. This chain's CDR3 is CASSPPGRRNEKLFF. The CDR3 DNA is TGTGCCAGCAGCCCCCCCGGGAGAAGAAATGAAAAACTGTTTTTT.

A few counts support this clonotype. This sequence joins TRBV19 and TRBJ1-5, with D hard to call. V lost 7 bases, J lost 1 base, and 14 bases lay in between. The CDR3 extends over 15 amino acids. CDR1 is LNHDA and CDR2 is SQIVND in the germline V gene (reference sequence). The CDR3 region has the DNA TGTGCCAGTAATCCAGATCCATCAAGCAATCAGCCCCAGCATTTT. Amino acid sequence: CASNPDPSSNQPQHF.